This is a list of T cell receptor beta chains from one sample in a study of T-cell memory formation after mild COVID-19. TCRdb recomputed calls from the 5' RACE reads with MiXCR, one row per CDR3 protein. The sample yields almost 45,000 distinct CDR3 sequences, roughly 7.2% seen once. Input material: PBMCs or a T cell subset sorted from them (not recorded which). These receptors originate from an adult who had mild COVID-19 (a few samples of this study predate the infection). Cell type and time point are not known. CDR3s include the opening cysteine and the closing phenylalanine or tryptophan. D genes are given only for firm matches. Where a row states a size, it is once, few, many or the class of an expanded clone; other rows omit it.

CDR3aa	CDR3nt	d_gene	v_gene	j_gene	abundance
CASSLDSMNTGELFF	TGCGCCAGCAGCTTGGACAGCATGAACACCGGGGAGCTGTTTTTT	-	TRBV5-1	TRBJ2-2	medium-sized
CSARDRKSSYNSPLHF	TGCAGTGCTAGAGATCGGAAAAGCTCCTATAATTCACCCCTCCACTTT	-	TRBV20-1	TRBJ1-6	many
CASSLPTGRVSYEQYF	TGCGCCAGCAGCCTTCCGACAGGTCGGGTCTCCTACGAGCAGTACTTC	-	TRBV5-1	TRBJ2-7	once
CASSLWRPSNQPQHF	TGTGCCAGCAGCTTGTGGCGACCTTCCAATCAGCCCCAGCATTTT	-	TRBV5-6	TRBJ1-5	-
CSAAENLEQYF	TGCAGTGCCGCCGAGAACCTCGAGCAGTACTTC	-	TRBV20-1	TRBJ2-7	many
CASSPGTDTQYF	TGTGCCAGTAGTCCGGGGACAGATACGCAGTATTTT	-	TRBV19	TRBJ2-3	many
CASSLGQKWNIQYF	TGTGCCAGCAGCTTAGGGCAGAAATGGAACATTCAGTACTTC	-	TRBV7-8	TRBJ2-4	once
CASSREGYGYTF	TGTGCCAGTAGTCGGGAAGGGTATGGCTACACCTTC	-	TRBV19	TRBJ1-2	many
CASMRGTEAFF	TGTGCCAGCATGAGGGGGACTGAAGCTTTCTTT	-	TRBV2	TRBJ1-1	many
CASSYRGRRTDTQYF	TGCGCCAGCAGCTATAGAGGACGCCGCACAGATACGCAGTATTTT	-	TRBV5-1	TRBJ2-3	many
CASSPGTSGAGEQFF	TGTGCCAGCAGCCCAGGGACTAGCGGGGCCGGTGAGCAGTTCTTC	TRBD2	TRBV11-3	TRBJ2-1	many
CASSLSWAEDTQYF	TGTGCCAGCAGCTTAAGCTGGGCGGAAGATACGCAGTATTTT	-	TRBV7-3	TRBJ2-3	many
CASSVGTTEGTQYF	TGTGCCAGCAGCGTAGGTACTACCGAGGGGACCCAGTACTTC	-	TRBV9	TRBJ2-5	many
CASSYSSSGSLEQYF	TGTGCCAGCAGTTACTCGAGTAGCGGGAGCTTAGAGCAGTACTTC	TRBD2	TRBV6-2/TRBV6-3	TRBJ2-7	few
CASSLSLAGSETQYF	TGCGCCAGCAGCTTGTCGCTAGCGGGGTCGGAGACCCAGTACTTC	TRBD2	TRBV5-1	TRBJ2-5	many
CASSFRLGGGQSSYEQYF	TGCGCCAGCAGCTTTCGCCTGGGAGGGGGCCAGAGCTCCTACGAGCAGTACTTC	-	TRBV5-1	TRBJ2-7	-
CASSLDRANPTGELFF	TGTGCCAGCAGCCTCGACAGGGCGAACCCTACCGGGGAGCTGTTTTTT	TRBD1	TRBV11-1	TRBJ2-2	many
CATSDRLSGSRDEQFF	TGTGCCACCAGTGACAGACTATCCGGGAGTCGGGATGAGCAGTTCTTC	-	TRBV24-1	TRBJ2-1	few
CASSPRTTTINTEAFF	TGTGCCAGCTCACCACGGACCACAACCATTAACACTGAAGCTTTCTTT	-	TRBV18	TRBJ1-1	few
CASSLGPTANYGYTF	TGCGCCAGCAGCTTGGGACCGACAGCTAACTATGGCTACACCTTC	-	TRBV5-1	TRBJ1-2	-